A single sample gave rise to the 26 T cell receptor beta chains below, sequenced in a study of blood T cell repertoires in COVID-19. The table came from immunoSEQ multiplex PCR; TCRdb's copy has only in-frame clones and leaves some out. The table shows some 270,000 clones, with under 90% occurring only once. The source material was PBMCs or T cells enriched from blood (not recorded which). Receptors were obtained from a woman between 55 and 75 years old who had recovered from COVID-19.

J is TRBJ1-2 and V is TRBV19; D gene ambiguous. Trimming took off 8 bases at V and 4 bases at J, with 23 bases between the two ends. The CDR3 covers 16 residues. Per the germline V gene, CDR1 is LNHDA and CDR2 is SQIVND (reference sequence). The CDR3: CASANEGRGSTYGYTF. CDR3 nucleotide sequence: TGTGCCAGTGCAAACGAAGGTCGGGGATCTACCTATGGCTACACCTTC.

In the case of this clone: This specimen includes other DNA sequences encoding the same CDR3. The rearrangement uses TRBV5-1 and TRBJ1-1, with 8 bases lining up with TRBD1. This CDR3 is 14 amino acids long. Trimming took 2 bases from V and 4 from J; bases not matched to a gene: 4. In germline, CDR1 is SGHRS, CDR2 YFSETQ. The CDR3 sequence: CASSLQGVGTEAFF. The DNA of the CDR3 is TGCGCCAGCAGCTTACAGGGGGTCGGCACTGAAGCTTTCTTT.

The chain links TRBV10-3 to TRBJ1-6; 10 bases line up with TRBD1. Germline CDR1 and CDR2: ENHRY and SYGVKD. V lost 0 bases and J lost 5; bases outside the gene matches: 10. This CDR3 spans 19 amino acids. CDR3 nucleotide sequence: TGTGCCATCAGTGAGTCGATCGCGACAGGGGGCAGGAATAATTCACCCCTCCACTTT. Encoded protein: CAISESIATGGRNNSPLHF.

In DNA, the CDR3 is TGTGCCAGCAGTGGAGAAGCCTTGTACGAGCAGTACTTC. It yields the protein CASSGEALYEQYF. The rearrangement uses TRBV28 and TRBJ2-7; D unresolved. Germline V gives CDR1 MDHEN, CDR2 SYDVKM. CDR3 size: 13 residues. V was cut by 5 bases and J by 4 bases, with 12 bases left in between.

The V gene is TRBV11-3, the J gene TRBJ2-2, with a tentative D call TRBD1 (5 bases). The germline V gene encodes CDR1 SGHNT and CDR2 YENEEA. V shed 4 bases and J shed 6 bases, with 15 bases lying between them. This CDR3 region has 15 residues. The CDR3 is CASSSQPGWAGELFF. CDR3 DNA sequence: TGTGCCAGCAGCTCCCAGCCAGGGTGGGCCGGGGAGCTGTTTTTT.

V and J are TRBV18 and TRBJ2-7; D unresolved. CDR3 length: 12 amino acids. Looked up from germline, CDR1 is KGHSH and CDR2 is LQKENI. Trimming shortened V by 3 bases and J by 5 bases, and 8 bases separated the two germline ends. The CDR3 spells CASSPTQDEQYF. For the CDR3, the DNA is TGTGCCAGCTCACCCACACAAGACGAGCAGTACTTC.

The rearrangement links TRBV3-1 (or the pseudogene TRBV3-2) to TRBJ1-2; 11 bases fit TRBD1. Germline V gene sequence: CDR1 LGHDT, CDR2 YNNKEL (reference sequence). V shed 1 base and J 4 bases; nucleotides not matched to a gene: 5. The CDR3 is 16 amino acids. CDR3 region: CASSQATGTGGYGYTF. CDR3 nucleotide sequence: TGTGCCAGCAGCCAAGCTACCGGGACAGGGGGCTATGGCTACACCTTC.

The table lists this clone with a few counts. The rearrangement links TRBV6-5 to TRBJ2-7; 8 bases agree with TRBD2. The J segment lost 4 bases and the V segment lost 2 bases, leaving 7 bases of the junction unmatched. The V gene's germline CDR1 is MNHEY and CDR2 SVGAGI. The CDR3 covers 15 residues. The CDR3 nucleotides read TGTGCCAGCAGTTACACCGGGACTAGTCCTTACGAGCAGTACTTC. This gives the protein CASSYTGTSPYEQYF.

The CDR3 bases are TGTGCCACCTATTATAATCCTGAGCAGTTCTTC. This encodes CATYYNPEQFF. The genes are TRBV6-5 and TRBJ2-1; D remains unclear. The V end lost 10 bases, the J end lost 9 bases, and 13 bases lay between the germline ends. Germline CDR1 is MNHEY and CDR2 is SVGAGI. CDR3 size: 11 residues.

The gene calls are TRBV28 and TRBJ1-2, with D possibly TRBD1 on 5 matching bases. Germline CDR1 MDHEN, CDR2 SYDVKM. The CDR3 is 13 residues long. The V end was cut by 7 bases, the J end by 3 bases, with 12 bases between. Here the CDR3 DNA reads TGTGCCAGCACCCAGGGAAAGGACTATGGCTACACCTTC. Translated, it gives CASTQGKDYGYTF.

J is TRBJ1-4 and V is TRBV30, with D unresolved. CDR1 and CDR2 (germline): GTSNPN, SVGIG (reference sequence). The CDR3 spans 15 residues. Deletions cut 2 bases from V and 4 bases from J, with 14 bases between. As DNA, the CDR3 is TGTGCCTGGAGTCCTCTGGGCAGGCGTAATGAAAAACTGTTTTTT. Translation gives CAWSPLGRRNEKLFF.

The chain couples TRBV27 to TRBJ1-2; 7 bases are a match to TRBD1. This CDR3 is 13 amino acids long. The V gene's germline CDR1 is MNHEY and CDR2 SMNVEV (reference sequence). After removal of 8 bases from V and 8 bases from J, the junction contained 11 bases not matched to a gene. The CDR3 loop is CASGQGGGSGYTF. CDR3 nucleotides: TGTGCCAGCGGCCAAGGGGGCGGGTCGGGCTACACCTTC.

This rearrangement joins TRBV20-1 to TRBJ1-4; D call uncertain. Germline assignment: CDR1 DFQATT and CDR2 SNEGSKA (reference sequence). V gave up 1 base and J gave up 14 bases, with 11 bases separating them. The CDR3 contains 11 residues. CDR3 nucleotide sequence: TGCAGTGCTAGAGGTGACACTTTCCTGTTTTTT. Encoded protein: CSARGDTFLFF.

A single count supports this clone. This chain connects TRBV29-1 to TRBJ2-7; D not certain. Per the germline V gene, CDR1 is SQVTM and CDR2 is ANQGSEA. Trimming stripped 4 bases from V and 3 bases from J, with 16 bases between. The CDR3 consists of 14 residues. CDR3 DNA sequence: TGCAGCGTTGTACCTAGTCTCCTAAGCTACGAGCAGTACTTC. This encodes CSVVPSLLSYEQYF.

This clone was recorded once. CDR3 sequence (DNA): TGTGCCAGCAGCGTAGGCGGCAGGGTCATGAACACTGAAGCTTTCTTT. Protein sequence: CASSVGGRVMNTEAFF. The V and J genes are TRBV9 and TRBJ1-1, with a weak D call TRBD1 (5 bases). CDR3 length: 16 residues. Trimming removed 0 bases at V and 0 bases at J, with 12 bases between. Germline V gives CDR1 SGDLS, CDR2 YYNGEE.

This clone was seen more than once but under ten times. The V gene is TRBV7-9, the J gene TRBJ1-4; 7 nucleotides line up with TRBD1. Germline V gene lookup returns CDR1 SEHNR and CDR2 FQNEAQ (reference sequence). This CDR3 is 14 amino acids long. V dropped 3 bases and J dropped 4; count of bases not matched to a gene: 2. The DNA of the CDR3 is TGTGCCAGCAGCTTGACAGGGAATAATGAAAAACTGTTTTTT. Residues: CASSLTGNNEKLFF.

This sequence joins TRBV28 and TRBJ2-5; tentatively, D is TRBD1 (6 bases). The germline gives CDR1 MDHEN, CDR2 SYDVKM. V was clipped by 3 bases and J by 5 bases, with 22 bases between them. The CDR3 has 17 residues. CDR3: CASSFNRAGPYEETQYF. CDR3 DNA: TGTGCCAGCAGTTTCAACAGGGCGGGCCCTTATGAGGAGACCCAGTACTTC.

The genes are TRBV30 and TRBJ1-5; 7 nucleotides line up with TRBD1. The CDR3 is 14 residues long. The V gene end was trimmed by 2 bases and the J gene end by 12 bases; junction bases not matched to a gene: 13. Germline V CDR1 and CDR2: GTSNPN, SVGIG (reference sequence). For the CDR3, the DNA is TGTGCCTGGAGTCACTCCGGAAGTGGGGACAGCCAGCATTTT. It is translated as CAWSHSGSGDSQHF.

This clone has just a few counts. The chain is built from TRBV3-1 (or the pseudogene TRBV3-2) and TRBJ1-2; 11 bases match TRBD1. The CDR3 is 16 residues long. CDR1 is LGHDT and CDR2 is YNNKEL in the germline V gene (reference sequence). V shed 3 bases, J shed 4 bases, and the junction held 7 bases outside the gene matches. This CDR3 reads CASSHRTGGASYGYTF. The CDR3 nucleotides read TGTGCCAGCAGCCACCGGACAGGGGGCGCATCCTATGGCTACACCTTC.

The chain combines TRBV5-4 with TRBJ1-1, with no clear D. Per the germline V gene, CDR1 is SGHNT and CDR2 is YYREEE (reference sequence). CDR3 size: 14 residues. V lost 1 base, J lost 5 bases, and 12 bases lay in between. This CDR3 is CASSLRLRDTEAFF. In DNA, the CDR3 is TGTGCCAGCAGCTTGCGGTTGAGAGATACTGAAGCTTTCTTT.

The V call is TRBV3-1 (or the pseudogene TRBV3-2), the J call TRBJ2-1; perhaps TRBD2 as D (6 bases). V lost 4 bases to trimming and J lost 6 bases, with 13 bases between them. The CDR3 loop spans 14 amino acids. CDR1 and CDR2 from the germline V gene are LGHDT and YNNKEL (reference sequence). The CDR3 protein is CASSPPGRSNEQFF. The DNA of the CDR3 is TGTGCCAGCAGCCCCCCGGGGAGGAGCAATGAGCAGTTCTTC.

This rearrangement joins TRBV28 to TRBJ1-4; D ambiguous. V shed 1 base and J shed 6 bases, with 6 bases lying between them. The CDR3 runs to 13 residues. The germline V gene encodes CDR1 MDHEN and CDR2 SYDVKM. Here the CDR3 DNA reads TGTGCCAGCAGTTTATCGGAGTATGAAAAACTGTTTTTT. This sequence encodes CASSLSEYEKLFF.

The CDR3 loop is CASSVSRGLGGNTIYF. CDR3 DNA: TGTGCCAGCAGCGTTTCGAGGGGGTTAGGTGGAAACACCATATATTTT. The chain is built from TRBV7-9 and TRBJ1-3; TRBD1 is a possible D gene (6 bases). Germline V lookup: CDR1 SEHNR, CDR2 FQNEAQ (reference sequence). The CDR3 covers 16 residues. V was pared by 5 bases and J by 3 bases, with 17 bases between.

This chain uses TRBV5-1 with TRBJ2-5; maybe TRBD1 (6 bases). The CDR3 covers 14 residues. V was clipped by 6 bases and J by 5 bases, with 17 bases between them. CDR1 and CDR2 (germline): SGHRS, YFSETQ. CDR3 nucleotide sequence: TGCGCCAGCACCTCTGGACAGTTACGGGAGACCCAGTACTTC. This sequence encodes CASTSGQLRETQYF.

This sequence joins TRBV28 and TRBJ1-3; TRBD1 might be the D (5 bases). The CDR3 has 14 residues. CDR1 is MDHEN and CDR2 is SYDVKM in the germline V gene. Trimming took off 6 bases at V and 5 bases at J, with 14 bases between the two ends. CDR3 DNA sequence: TGTGCCAGCAGGACCTCGGGGGGTAGAAACACCATATATTTT. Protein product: CASRTSGGRNTIYF.

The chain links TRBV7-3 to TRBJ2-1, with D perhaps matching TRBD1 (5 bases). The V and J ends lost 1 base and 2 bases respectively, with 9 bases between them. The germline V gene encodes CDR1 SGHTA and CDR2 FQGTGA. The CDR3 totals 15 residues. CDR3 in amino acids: CASSLSMGPYNEQFF. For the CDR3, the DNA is TGTGCCAGCAGCTTAAGTATGGGGCCCTACAATGAGCAGTTCTTC.